This record concerns one TCR beta chain sequence. The data stem from a study of blood T cell repertoires in COVID-19. Profiled with immunoSEQ multiplex PCR; TCRdb holds only in-frame clones, not every one. The sample consists of more than 200,000 clones, 85% to 90% of them appearing once. The trim removed 0 bases at V and 8 bases at J, leaving 5 bases unmatched. Per germline, CDR1 MRHNA and CDR2 SNTAGT. This CDR3 is 15 amino acids long. The sequenced material came from peripheral blood. The receptor comes from a man aged 25-40 years with COVID-19, enrolled during active disease. The genes are TRBV6-4 and TRBJ2-1; 9 nucleotides match TRBD2. The CDR3 region is CASSDSSGGGDEQFF. The CDR3 nucleotides are TGTGCCAGCAGTGACTCTAGCGGGGGAGGCGATGAGCAGTTCTTC.